Listed below are T cell receptor beta chains from one sample, sequenced in a study of spatial heterogeneity in lung cancer. A single record per CDR3 protein comes from TCRdb applying MiXCR to the 5' RACE reads. Among 5,000 to 6,500 distinct CDR3 sequences listed, around 4.9% were seen once. The sequences come from lung tumor tissue, collected at surgery. Receptors were obtained from a male donor with early-stage non-small cell lung cancer. The CDR3 runs from the conserved cysteine through the conserved F or W. D genes are given only for firm matches. Size tells how often a clone was seen (once, few, many) or the class of an expanded clone, and some rows leave it out.

>NA|many|TRBV5-6|TRBJ1-1
CASSFLRGTEAFF
TGTGCCAGCAGCTTCCTTCGGGGAACTGAAGCTTTCTTT
>NA|many|TRBV2|TRBJ2-3
CASSEAGLASRADTQYF
TGTGCCAGCAGTGAAGCGGGTTTGGCTTCCAGGGCAGATACGCAGTATTTT
>NA|few|TRBV3-1|TRBJ2-4
CASSQGRQAKNIQYF
TGTGCCAGCAGCCAGGGGCGGCAAGCCAAAAACATTCAGTACTTC
>NA|NA|TRBV12-3/TRBV12-4|TRBJ1-1
CASSLEGGMNTEAFF
TGTGCCAGCAGTTTAGAGGGGGGGATGAACACTGAAGCTTTCTTT
>TRBD1|many|TRBV4-1|TRBJ2-3
CASSQEGGAGTLYTDTQYF
TGCGCCAGCAGCCAAGAAGGGGGCGCCGGGACGCTATACACAGATACGCAGTATTTT
>NA|medium-sized|TRBV20-1|TRBJ1-5
CSADSIRNQPQHF
TGCAGTGCTGACAGCATCCGGAATCAGCCCCAGCATTTT
>NA|many|TRBV7-6|TRBJ1-6
CASSPGQINSPLHF
TGTGCCAGCAGTCCCGGGCAGATTAATTCACCCCTCCACTTT
>NA|many|TRBV20-1|TRBJ2-7
CSAPSVRASYEQYF
TGCAGTGCTCCCAGTGTGCGGGCCTCGTACGAGCAGTACTTC
>NA|many|TRBV6-6|TRBJ2-5
CASSFGAETQYF
TGTGCCAGCAGTTTCGGGGCGGAGACCCAGTACTTC
>TRBD1|hyperexpanded|TRBV27|TRBJ2-4
CASSLSGQGIQYF
TGTGCCAGCAGTTTATCCGGACAGGGCATTCAGTACTTC
>NA|medium-sized|TRBV28|TRBJ1-4
CASSYLGVSNEKLFF
TGTGCCAGCAGCTACCTTGGAGTGTCTAATGAAAAACTGTTTTTT
>TRBD2|few|TRBV20-1|TRBJ2-1
CSARDRASGGLGYNEQFF
TGCAGTGCTAGAGATAGGGCTAGCGGGGGTTTGGGCTACAATGAGCAGTTCTTC
>NA|many|TRBV6-2/TRBV6-3|TRBJ1-2
CATQTSGAFYGYTF
TGTGCCACCCAGACCTCGGGGGCCTTCTATGGCTACACCTTC
>NA|many|TRBV7-8|TRBJ2-3
CASSRQASTDTQYF
TGTGCCAGCAGCCGACAGGCTAGCACAGATACGCAGTATTTT
>NA|many|TRBV5-5|TRBJ2-7
CASSLDGARGEQYF
TGTGCCAGCAGTCTGGATGGGGCCAGGGGCGAGCAGTACTTC
>NA|many|TRBV3-1|TRBJ2-3
CASSQDAGPSTDTQYF
TGTGCCAGCAGCCAAGATGCGGGACCCTCCACAGATACGCAGTATTTT
>TRBD1|many|TRBV28|TRBJ1-5
CASRTGVDQPQHF
TGTGCCAGCAGAACAGGGGTGGATCAGCCCCAGCATTTT
>TRBD2|medium-sized|TRBV27|TRBJ2-5
CASTDSGSEETQYF
TGTGCCAGCACCGATAGCGGGAGCGAAGAGACCCAGTACTTC
>TRBD1|NA|TRBV6-5|TRBJ1-2
CASSPDREIGYTF
TGTGCCAGCAGCCCGGACAGGGAGATTGGCTACACCTTC
>NA|NA|TRBV25-1|TRBJ2-3
CASSELEAPDTQYF
TGTGCCAGCAGTGAGCTGGAGGCCCCCGATACGCAGTATTTT
>NA|many|TRBV6-6|TRBJ1-3
CASSYSLGAGRAGNTIYF
TGTGCCAGCAGTTACTCCTTGGGGGCAGGGAGAGCTGGAAACACCATATATTTT
>TRBD1|many|TRBV12-3/TRBV12-4|TRBJ1-1
CASSLRGRWTEAFF
TGTGCCAGCAGTCTCAGGGGGCGGTGGACTGAAGCTTTCTTT
>NA|many|TRBV7-9|TRBJ1-1
CASSSQGGSGTEAFF
TGTGCCAGCAGCTCACAGGGTGGATCGGGGACTGAAGCTTTCTTT
>TRBD1|medium-sized|TRBV27|TRBJ1-4
CASSPPGQWNEKLFF
TGTGCCAGCAGTCCTCCGGGACAGTGGAATGAAAAACTGTTTTTT
>NA|medium-sized|TRBV5-1|TRBJ1-1
CASSLGQGREAFF
TGCGCCAGCAGCTTGGGCCAGGGACGTGAAGCTTTCTTT
>NA|many|TRBV4-1|TRBJ1-4
CASSPRTQGKLFF
TGCGCCAGCAGCCCTCGGACGCAAGGAAAACTGTTTTTT
>NA|many|TRBV2|TRBJ1-5
CASSGTQFPQPQHF
TGTGCCAGCAGTGGGACCCAATTCCCTCAGCCCCAGCATTTT
>NA|medium-sized|TRBV2|TRBJ2-2
CASSLEAGELFF
TGTGCCAGCAGTCTGGAGGCCGGGGAGCTGTTTTTT